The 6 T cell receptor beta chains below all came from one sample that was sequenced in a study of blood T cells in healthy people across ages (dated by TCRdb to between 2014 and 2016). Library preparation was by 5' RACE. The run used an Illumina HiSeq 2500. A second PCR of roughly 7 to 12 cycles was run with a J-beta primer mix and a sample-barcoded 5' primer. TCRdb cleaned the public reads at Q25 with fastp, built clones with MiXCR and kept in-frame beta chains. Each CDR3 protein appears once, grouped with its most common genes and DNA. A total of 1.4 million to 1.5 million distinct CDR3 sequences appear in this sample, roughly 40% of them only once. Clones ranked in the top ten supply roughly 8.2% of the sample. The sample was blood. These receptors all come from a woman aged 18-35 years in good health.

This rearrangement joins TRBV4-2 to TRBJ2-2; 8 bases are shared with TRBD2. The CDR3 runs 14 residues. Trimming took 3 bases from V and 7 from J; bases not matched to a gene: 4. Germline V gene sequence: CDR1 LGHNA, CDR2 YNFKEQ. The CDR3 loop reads CASSHGLAGGELFF. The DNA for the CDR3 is TGTGCCAGCAGCCACGGACTAGCCGGCGGGGAGCTGTTTTTT.

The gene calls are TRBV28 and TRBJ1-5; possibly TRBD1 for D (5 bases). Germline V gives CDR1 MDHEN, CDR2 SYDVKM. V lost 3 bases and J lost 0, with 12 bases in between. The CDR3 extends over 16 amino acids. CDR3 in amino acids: CASSLGRLYSNQPQHF. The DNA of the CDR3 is TGTGCCAGCAGTTTGGGACGGCTGTATAGCAATCAGCCCCAGCATTTT. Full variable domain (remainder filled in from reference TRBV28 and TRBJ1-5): DVKVTQSSRYLVKRTGEKVFLECVQDMDHENMFWYRQDPGLGLRLIYFSYDVKMKEKGDIPEGYSVSREKKERFSLILESASTNQTSMYLCASSLGRLYSNQPQHFGDGTRLSIL.

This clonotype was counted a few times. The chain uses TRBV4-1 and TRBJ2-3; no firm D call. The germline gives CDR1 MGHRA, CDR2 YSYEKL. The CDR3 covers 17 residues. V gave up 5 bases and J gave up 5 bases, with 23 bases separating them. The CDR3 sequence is CASSSLWKDTSGDTQYF. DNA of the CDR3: TGCGCCAGCAGCTCTTTATGGAAAGACACAAGTGGAGATACGCAGTATTTT.

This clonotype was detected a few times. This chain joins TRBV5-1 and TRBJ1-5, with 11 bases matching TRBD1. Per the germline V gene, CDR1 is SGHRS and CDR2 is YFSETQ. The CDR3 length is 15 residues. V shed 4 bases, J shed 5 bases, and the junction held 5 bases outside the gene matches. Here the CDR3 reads CASSTEGQGDQPQHF. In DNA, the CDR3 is TGCGCCAGCAGCACCGAGGGACAGGGGGATCAGCCCCAGCATTTT.

CDR3 amino acids: CAISESDRVNEKLFF. CDR3 DNA: TGTGCCATCAGTGAGTCGGACAGGGTTAATGAAAAACTGTTTTTT. The chain has TRBV10-3 and TRBJ1-4; 8 bases are a match to TRBD1. Germline CDR1 reads ENHRY; CDR2 reads SYGVKD. This CDR3 comprises 15 residues. V lost 0 bases and J lost 4; bases outside the gene matches: 1.

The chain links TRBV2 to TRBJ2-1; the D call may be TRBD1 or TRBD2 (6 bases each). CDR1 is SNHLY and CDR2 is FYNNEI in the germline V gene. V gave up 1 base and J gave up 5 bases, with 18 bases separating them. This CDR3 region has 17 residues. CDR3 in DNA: TGTGCCAGCAGTGAAGTAGGTGGGGGGCTCGTTAACAATGAGCAGTTCTTC. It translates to CASSEVGGGLVNNEQFF.